This T cell receptor beta chain is from a study of cytomegalovirus exposure and HLA in healthy donors. Across the whole study: A later analysis reported the same platform for the roughly 120 validation repertoires and the 666 first-cohort repertoires.

Assay used: immunoSEQ multiplex PCR; TCRdb lists only in-frame clones, some missing. The data contain about 240,000 clones, 70% to 90% of them singletons. Whole-study findings and limits: The study labeled 150 to 200 TCR beta chains cytomegalovirus-associated.

Concerning this clone itself: What it binds is unknown.

The donors were in the approximately 130-subject validation cohort, distinct from the approximately 700-subject first cohort. The sequenced sample consisted of PBMCs. The TCR comes from a woman aged 30 to 39 in good health and CMV-seropositive.

CDR3 bases: TGCGCCAGCACCCTAGCGGGCCTCACAGGCGATACGCAGTATTTT. Translation gives CASTLAGLTGDTQYF. This chain links TRBV5-1 with TRBJ2-3, with 8 nucleotides matching TRBD2. Germline V CDR1 and CDR2: SGHRS, YFSETQ. There are 15 residues in the CDR3. With 6 bases clipped from V and 6 bases from J, the junction kept 12 bases outside the gene matches.